A selection of T cell receptor beta chains follows, all from one sample in a study of blood T cells in healthy people across ages. TCRdb redid the calling of the 5' RACE reads with MiXCR, one entry per CDR3 protein. The sample lists around 780,000 distinct CDR3 sequences, around three fifths seen once, with 20% to 30% in the top ten. The sequenced material came from blood. These receptors were collected from a man aged 40-49 years in good health. The CDR3 runs from the conserved cysteine through the conserved F or W. Fields, in order: clone size, V gene, J gene, D gene, CDR3 protein, CDR3 DNA. A D gene is named only where the DNA matches it firmly. Some rows have no size entry. The others give once, few or many, or a class for an expanded clone.

few	TRBV11-1	TRBJ1-6	-	CASSYYGGSPLHF	TGTGCCAGCAGCTACTATGGGGGTTCACCCCTCCACTTT
-	TRBV12-3/TRBV12-4	TRBJ1-2	TRBD1	CASTTTGVYGYTF	TGTGCCAGCACCACGACAGGGGTCTATGGCTACACCTTC
-	TRBV7-9	TRBJ2-4	-	CASSLESTGQYF	TGTGCCAGCAGCTTAGAATCGACGGGGCAGTACTTC
-	TRBV12-3/TRBV12-4	TRBJ2-7	TRBD1	CASSSGTGDLYEQYF	TGTGCCAGCAGTTCCGGGACAGGGGATCTCTACGAGCAGTACTTC
few	TRBV7-3	TRBJ2-3	-	CASSPSFGTQYF	TGTGCCAGCAGCCCTAGTTTTGGTACGCAGTATTTT
-	TRBV12-3/TRBV12-4	TRBJ2-4	-	CASSLTVVGKNIQYF	TGTGCCAGCAGTTTAACAGTGGTGGGCAAAAACATTCAGTACTTC
few	TRBV25-1	TRBJ1-1	-	CASNGLGLDEAFF	TGTGCCAGCAATGGCCTGGGGTTGGATGAAGCTTTCTTT
few	TRBV9	TRBJ2-7	TRBD2	CASSVAWTSDYEQYF	TGTGCCAGCAGCGTAGCATGGACTAGCGACTACGAGCAGTACTTC
-	TRBV9	TRBJ2-3	TRBD1	CASSPGTARTDTQYF	TGTGCCAGCAGCCCAGGGACAGCCCGCACAGATACGCAGTATTTT
many	TRBV6-5	TRBJ2-3	TRBD1	CASMATGSSDTQYF	TGTGCCAGCATGGCGACAGGGTCATCAGATACGCAGTATTTT
-	TRBV7-8	TRBJ2-7	-	CASSLDLLPYEQYF	TGTGCCAGCAGCTTAGACTTACTGCCCTACGAGCAGTACTTC
few	TRBV2	TRBJ2-1	-	CASFRGGSYNEQFF	TGTGCCAGCTTCAGGGGGGGCTCCTACAATGAGCAGTTCTTC
-	TRBV4-3	TRBJ1-3	TRBD1	CASSQDLPGQGNLFSGNTIYF	TGCGCCAGCAGCCAAGATCTTCCAGGACAGGGAAACCTCTTCTCTGGAAACACCATATATTTT